This TCR beta chain originates from a study of radiotherapy plus CTLA-4 blockade in lung cancer. The V gene end was trimmed by 1 base and the J gene end by 3 bases; junction bases not matched to a gene: 5. Germline V gene data show CDR1 as SGHTA and CDR2 as FQGTGA. This CDR3 is 15 amino acids long. The repertoire was sequenced with immunoSEQ multiplex PCR; TCRdb's copy has only in-frame clones and lacks some. The top ten clones hold around 2.4% of a sample with approximately 52,000 clones, 77% of them seen once. This sequence joins TRBV7-3 and TRBJ2-5; 7 positions agree with TRBD1. Sequenced material: peripheral blood, taken from a patient treated with radiotherapy plus ipilimumab. The receptor comes from a human donor with non-small cell lung cancer whose response to radiotherapy plus ipilimumab could not be evaluated. CDR3 bases: TGTGCCAGCAGCTTAATGGGGACAGCTAAAGAGACCCAGTACTTC. Encoded protein: CASSLMGTAKETQYF.